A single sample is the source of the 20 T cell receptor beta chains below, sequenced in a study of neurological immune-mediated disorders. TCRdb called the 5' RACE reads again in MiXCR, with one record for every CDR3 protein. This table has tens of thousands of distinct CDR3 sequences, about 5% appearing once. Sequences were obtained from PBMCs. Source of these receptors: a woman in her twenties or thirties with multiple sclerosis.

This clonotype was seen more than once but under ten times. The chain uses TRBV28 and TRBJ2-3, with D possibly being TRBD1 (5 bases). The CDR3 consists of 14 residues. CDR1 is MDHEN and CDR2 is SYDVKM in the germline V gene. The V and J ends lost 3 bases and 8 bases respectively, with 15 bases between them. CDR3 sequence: CASSLTTGAGTQYF. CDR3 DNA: TGTGCCAGCAGTTTGACCACAGGTGCCGGTACGCAGTATTTT. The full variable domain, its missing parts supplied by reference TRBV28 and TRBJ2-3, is DVKVTQSSRYLVKRTGEKVFLECVQDMDHENMFWYRQDPGLGLRLIYFSYDVKMKEKGDIPEGYSVSREKKERFSLILESASTNQTSMYLCASSLTTGAGTQYFGPGTRLTVL.

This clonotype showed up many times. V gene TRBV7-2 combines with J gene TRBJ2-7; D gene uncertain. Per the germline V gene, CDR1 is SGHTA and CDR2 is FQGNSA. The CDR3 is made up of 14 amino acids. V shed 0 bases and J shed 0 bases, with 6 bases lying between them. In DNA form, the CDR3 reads TGTGCCAGCAGCTTAGCGCTTAACTCCTACGAGCAGTACTTC. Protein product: CASSLALNSYEQYF.

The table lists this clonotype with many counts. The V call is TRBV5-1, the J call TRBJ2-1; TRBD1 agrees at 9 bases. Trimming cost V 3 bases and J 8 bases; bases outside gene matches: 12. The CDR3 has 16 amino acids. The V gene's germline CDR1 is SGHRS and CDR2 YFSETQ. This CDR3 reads CASSWGQGLSFDEQFF. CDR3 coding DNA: TGCGCCAGCAGCTGGGGACAGGGTCTAAGCTTCGATGAGCAGTTCTTC.

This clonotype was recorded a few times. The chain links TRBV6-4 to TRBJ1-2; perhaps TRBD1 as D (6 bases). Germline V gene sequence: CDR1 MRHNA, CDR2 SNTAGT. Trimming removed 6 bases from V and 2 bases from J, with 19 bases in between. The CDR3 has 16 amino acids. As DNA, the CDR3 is TGTGCCAGCAGACTTCCCGGGACATATCTAAACTATGGCTACACCTTC. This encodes CASRLPGTYLNYGYTF.

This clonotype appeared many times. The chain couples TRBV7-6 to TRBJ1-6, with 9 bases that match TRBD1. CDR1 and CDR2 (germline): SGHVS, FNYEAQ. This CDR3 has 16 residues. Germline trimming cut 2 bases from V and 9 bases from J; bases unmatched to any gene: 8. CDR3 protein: CASSLMVDRGGSPLHF. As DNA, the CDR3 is TGTGCCAGCAGCTTAATGGTGGACAGGGGTGGTTCACCCCTCCACTTT. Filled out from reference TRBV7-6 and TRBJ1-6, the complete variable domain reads GAGVSQSPRYKVTKRGQDVALRCDPISGHVSLYWYRQALGQGPEFLTYFNYEAQQDKSGLPNDRFSAERPEGSISTLTIQRTEQRDSAMYRCASSLMVDRGGSPLHFGNGTRLTVT.

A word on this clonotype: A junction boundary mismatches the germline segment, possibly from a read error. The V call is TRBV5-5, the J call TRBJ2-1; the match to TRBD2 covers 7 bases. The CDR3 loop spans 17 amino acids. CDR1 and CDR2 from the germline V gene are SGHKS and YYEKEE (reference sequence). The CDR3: CASNLVGGAGVNNEQFF. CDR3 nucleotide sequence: TGTGCCAGCAACTTGGTTGGTGGGGCGGGAGTCAACAATGAGCAGTTCTTC.

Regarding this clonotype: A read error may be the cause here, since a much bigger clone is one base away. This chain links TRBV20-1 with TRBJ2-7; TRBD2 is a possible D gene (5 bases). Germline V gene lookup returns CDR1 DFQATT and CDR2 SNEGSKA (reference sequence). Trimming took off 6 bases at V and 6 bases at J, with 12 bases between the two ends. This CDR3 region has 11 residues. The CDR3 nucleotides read TGCAGTGCAACTAGGGCCCTCGAGCAGTACTTC. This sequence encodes CSATRALEQYF.

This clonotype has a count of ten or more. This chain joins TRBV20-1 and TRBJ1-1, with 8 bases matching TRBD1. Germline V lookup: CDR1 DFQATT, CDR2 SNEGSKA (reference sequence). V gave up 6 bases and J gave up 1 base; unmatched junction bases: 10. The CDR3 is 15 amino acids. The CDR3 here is CSALGQGNGNTEAFF. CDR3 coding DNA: TGCAGTGCCCTCGGACAGGGAAATGGGAACACTGAAGCTTTCTTT.

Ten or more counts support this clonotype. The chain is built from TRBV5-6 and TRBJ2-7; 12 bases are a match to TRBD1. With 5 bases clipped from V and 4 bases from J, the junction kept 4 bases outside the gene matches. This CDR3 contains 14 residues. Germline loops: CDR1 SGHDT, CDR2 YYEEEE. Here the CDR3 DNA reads TGTGCCAGCAGTTGGGACAGGGGGCTATACGAGCAGTACTTC. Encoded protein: CASSWDRGLYEQYF.

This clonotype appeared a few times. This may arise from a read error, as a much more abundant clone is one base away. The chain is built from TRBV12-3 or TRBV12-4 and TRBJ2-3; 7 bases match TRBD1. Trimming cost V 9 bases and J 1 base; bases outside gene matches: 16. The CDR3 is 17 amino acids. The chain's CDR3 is CARTIHYGTDRTDTQYF. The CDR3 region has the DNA TGTGCCAGAACCATTCATTACGGGACAGACCGCACAGATACGCAGTATTTT.

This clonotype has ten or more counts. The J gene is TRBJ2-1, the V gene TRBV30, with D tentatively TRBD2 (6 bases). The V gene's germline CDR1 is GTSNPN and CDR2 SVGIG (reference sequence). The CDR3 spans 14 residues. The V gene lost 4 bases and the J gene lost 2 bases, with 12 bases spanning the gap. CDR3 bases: TGTGCCTGGAACTCGGGAGTCCCCTACAATGAGCAGTTCTTC. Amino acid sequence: CAWNSGVPYNEQFF.

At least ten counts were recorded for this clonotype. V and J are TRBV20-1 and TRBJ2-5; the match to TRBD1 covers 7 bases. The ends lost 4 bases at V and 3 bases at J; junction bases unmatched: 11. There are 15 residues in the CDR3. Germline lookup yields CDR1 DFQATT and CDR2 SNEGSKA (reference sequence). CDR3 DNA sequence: TGCAGTGCTAATGGGAAAGGGGGCTCCGAAGAGACCCAGTACTTC. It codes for CSANGKGGSEETQYF.

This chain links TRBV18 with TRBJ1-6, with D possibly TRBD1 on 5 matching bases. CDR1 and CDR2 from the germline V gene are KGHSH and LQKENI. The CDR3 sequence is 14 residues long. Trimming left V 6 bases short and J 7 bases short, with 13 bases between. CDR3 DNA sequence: TGTGCCAGCTCGCCAGGGATCGGCAATTCACCCCTCCACTTT. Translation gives CASSPGIGNSPLHF. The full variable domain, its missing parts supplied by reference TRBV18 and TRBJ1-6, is NAGVMQNPRHLVRRRGQEARLRCSPMKGHSHVYWYRQLPEEGLKFMVYLQKENIIDESGMPKERFSAEFPKEGPSILRIQQVVRGDSAAYFCASSPGIGNSPLHFGNGTRLTVT.

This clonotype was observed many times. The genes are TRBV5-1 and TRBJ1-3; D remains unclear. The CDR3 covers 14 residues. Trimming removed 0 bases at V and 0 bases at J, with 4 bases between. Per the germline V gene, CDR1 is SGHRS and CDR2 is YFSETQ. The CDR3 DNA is TGCGCCAGCAGCTTGGCGGTCTCTGGAAACACCATATATTTT. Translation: CASSLAVSGNTIYF.

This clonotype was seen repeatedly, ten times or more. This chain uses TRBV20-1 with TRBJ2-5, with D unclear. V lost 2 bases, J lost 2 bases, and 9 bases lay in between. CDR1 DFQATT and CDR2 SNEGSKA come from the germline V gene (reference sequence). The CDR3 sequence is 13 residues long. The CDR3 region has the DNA TGCAGTGCTAGAAACACGGTTCAAGAGACCCAGTACTTC. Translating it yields CSARNTVQETQYF.

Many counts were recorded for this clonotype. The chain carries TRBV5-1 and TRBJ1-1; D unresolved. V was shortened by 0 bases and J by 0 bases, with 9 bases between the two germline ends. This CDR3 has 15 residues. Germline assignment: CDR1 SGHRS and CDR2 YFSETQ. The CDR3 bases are TGCGCCAGCAGCTTGGCCCCGGACTTGAACACTGAAGCTTTCTTT. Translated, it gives CASSLAPDLNTEAFF.

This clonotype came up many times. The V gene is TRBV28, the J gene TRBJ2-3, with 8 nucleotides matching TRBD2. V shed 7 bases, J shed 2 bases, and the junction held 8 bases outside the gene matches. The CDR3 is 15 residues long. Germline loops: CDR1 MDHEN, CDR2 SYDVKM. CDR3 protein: CASTHREGYTDTQYF. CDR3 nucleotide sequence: TGTGCCAGCACTCACCGGGAGGGGTACACAGATACGCAGTATTTT.

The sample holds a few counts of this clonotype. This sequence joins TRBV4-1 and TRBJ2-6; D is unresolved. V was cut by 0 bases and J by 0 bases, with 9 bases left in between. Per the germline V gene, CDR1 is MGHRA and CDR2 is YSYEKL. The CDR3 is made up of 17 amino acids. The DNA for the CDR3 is TGCGCCAGCAGCCAAGATGGATGGCCCTCTGGGGCCAACGTCCTGACTTTC. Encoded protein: CASSQDGWPSGANVLTF.

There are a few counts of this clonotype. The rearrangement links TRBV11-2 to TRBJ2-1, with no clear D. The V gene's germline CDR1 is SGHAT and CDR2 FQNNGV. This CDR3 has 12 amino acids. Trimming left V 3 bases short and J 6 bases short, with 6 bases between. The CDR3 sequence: CASSFSFNEQFF. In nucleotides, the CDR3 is TGTGCCAGCAGCTTTAGTTTCAATGAGCAGTTCTTC.

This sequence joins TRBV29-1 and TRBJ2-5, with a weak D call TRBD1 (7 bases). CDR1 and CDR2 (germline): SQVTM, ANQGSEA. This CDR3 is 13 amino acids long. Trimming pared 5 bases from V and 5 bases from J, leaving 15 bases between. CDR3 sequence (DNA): TGCAGCGTTAGACAGGGCGGGGAGGAGACCCAGTACTTC. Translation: CSVRQGGEETQYF.